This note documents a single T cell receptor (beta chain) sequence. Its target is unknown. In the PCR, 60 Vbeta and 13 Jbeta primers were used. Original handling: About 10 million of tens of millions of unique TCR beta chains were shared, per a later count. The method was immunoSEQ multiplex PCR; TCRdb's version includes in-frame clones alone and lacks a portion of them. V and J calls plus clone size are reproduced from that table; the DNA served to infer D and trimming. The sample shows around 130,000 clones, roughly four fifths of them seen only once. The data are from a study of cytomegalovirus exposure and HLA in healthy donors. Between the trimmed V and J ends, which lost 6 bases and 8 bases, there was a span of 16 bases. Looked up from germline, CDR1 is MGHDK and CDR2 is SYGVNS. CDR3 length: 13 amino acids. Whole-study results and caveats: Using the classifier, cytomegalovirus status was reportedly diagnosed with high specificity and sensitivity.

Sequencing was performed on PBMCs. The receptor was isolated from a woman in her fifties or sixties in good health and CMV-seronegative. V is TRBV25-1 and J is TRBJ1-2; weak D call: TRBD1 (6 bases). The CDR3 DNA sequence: TGTGCCAGCAGCCTAATGGACAGTCGGGGCTACACCTTC. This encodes CASSLMDSRGYTF.